This T cell receptor beta chain was sequenced in a study of blood T cell repertoires in COVID-19. The repertoire was sequenced with immunoSEQ multiplex PCR; TCRdb's copy has only in-frame clones and lacks some. The table includes tens of thousands of clones, about 88% detected once. V gave up 6 bases and J gave up 5 bases, with 19 bases separating them. The germline CDR1 and CDR2 sequences are MDHEN and SYDVKM. The CDR3 has 15 residues. The V and J genes are TRBV28 and TRBJ1-1; possible D gene TRBD1, 5 bases. The specimen sequenced was peripheral blood. The receptor was derived from a man aged 70 or older with acute or convalescent COVID-19. Here the CDR3 DNA reads TGTGCCAGCAGGCCAGGGTCCAGTCAGGAGACTGAAGCTTTCTTT. Amino acids: CASRPGSSQETEAFF.